This T cell receptor beta chain was recovered during a study of technical replicates of blood from several donors. This clone was recorded only once. CDR1 is LNHDA and CDR2 is SQIVND in the germline V gene (reference sequence). The CDR3 is 14 amino acids. V was shortened by 10 bases and J by 2 bases, with 18 bases between the two germline ends. Assay: immunoSEQ multiplex PCR; the TCRdb copy retains only in-frame clones and omits some. The sample has approximately 75,000 clones; about 97% are singletons. Source material: T cells isolated from PBMCs. The chain is built from TRBV19 and TRBJ2-7; TRBD2 might be the D (6 bases). The source is a human donor in good health. CDR3 protein: CATSPGTGTYEQYF. DNA of the CDR3: TGTGCCACCTCCCCCGGGACTGGAACCTACGAGCAGTACTTC.